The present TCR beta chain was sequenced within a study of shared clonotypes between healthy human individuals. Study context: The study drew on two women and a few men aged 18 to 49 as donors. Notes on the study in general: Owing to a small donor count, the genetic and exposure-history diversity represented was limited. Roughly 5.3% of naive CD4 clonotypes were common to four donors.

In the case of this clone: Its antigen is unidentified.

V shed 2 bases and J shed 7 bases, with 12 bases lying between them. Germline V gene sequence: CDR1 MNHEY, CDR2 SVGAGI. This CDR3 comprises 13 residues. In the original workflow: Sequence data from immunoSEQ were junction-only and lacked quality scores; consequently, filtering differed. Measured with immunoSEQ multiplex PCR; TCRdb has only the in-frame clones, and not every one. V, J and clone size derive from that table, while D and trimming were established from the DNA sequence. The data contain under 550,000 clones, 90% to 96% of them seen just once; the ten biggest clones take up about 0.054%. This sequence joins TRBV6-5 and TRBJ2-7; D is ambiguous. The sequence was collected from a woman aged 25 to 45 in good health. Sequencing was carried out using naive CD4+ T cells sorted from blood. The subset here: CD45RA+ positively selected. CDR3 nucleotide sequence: TGTGCCAGCAGTTACACGGCAGGACGGGAGCAGTACTTC. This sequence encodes CASSYTAGREQYF.